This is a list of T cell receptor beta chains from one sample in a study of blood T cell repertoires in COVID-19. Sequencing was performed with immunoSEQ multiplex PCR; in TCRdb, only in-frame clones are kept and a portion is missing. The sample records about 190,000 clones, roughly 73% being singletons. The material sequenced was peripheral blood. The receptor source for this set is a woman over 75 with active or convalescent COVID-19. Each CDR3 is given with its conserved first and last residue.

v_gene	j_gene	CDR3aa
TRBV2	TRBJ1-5	CASSDRVVNQPQHF
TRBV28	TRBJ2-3	CASSPGGEGTDTQYF
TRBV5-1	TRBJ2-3	CASSLSSGDRSDTQYF
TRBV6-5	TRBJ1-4	CASSDSGTDNEKLFF
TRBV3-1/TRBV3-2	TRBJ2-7	CASSETSDSSYEQYF
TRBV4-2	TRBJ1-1	CASSQAGFTEAFF
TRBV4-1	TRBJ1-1	CASSPRTGGRSEAFF
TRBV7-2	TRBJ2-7	CASSWEGGRSYEQYF
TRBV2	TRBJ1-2	CASSGYSSGYTF
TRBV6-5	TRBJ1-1	CASRGQLNTEAFF
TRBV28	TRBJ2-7	CASRSTGYEQYF
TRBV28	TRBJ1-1	CASSIQGAQGTEAFF
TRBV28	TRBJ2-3	CASSRTGMTDTQYF
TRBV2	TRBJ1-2	CASRRTGINYGYTF
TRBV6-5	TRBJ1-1	CASSTLQGATEAFF